This T cell receptor beta chain was captured by sequencing in a study of T cell changes during pregnancy in multiple sclerosis (dated by TCRdb to between 2018 and 2021). Regarding the research as a whole: In women with multiple sclerosis, the researchers looked at how the T cell repertoire shifted as pregnancy progressed.

This clone showed up just once. Its antigen is unknown. No base qualities exist here, and no much larger clone lies one base off it. Library construction relied on the immunoSEQ multiplex PCR assay. Not all clones reach the TCRdb copy of this immuneACCESS table, which keeps in-frame sequences only. Checked studies attribute under half of the gap to unresolved V genes and leave the rest unexplained. The sample table holds 30,000 to 40,000 clones, of which around nine tenths were seen once. The ten largest clones add up to roughly 5.1% of the sample. The germline V gene sets CDR1 to SGDLS and CDR2 to YYNGEE. From cysteine to phenylalanine, the CDR3 is 14 amino acids long. Of the read, only the CDR3 DNA is kept; its 42 bases are in frame from base 1. Here V drops 4 bases and J drops 5 bases, and the junction holds 9 bases not matched to any gene.

The sequence is built from TRBV9 and TRBJ2-7, with TRBD2 identical over 7 junction bases. This clonotype originated in a female donor with multiple sclerosis, enrolled in a pregnancy study. This material consisted of CD8+ T cells from peripheral blood mononuclear cells, taken in the first trimester of pregnancy. The CDR3 corresponds to CASSPQAGDDEQYF. The DNA sequence reads TGTGCCAGCAGCCCGCAGGCGGGGGATGACGAGCAGTACTTC.